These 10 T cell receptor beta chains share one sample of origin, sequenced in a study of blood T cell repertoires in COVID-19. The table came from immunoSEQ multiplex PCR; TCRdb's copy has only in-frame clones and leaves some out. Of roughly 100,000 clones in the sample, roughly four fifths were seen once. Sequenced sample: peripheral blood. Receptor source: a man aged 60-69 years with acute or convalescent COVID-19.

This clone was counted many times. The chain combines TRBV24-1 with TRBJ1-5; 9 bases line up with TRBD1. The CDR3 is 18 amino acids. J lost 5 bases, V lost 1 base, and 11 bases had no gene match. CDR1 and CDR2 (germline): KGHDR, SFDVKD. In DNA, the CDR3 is TGTGCCACCAGTGATTTCGGGGGGACAGGGTCCGGGCATCAGCCCCAGCATTTT. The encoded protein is CATSDFGGTGSGHQPQHF.

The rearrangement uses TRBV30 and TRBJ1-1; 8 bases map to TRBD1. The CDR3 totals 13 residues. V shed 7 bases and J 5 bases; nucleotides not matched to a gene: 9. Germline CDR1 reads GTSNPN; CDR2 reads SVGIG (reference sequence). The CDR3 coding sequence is TGTGCCTCAGACGGACAGGGAGGAACTGAAGCTTTCTTT. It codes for CASDGQGGTEAFF.

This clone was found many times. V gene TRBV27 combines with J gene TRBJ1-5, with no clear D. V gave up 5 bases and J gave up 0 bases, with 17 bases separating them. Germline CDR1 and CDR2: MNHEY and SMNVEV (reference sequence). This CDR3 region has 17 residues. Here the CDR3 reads CASSRRGGSYSNQPQHF. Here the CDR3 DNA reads TGTGCCAGCAGTCGTCGGGGAGGCAGTTATAGCAATCAGCCCCAGCATTTT.

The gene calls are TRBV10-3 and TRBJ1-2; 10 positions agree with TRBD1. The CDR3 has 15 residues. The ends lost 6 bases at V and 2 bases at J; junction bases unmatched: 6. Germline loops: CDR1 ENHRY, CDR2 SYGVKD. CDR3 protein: CAIRGDRGLNYGYTF. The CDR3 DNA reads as TGTGCCATCAGGGGAGACAGGGGGCTAAACTATGGCTACACCTTC.

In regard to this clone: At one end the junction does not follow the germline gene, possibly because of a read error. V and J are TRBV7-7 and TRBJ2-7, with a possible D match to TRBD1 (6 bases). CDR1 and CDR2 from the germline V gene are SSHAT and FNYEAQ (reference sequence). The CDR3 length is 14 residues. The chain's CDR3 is CASSPTRGSYEQYF. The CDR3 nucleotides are TGTGCTAGCAGCCCTACTAGGGGGAGTTACGAGCAGTACTTC.

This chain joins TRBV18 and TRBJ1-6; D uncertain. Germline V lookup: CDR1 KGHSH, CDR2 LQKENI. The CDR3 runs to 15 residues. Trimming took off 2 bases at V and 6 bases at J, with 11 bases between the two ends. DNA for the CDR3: TGTGCCAGCTCACCAGGTGAAACAGCTAATTCACCCCTCCACTTT. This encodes CASSPGETANSPLHF.

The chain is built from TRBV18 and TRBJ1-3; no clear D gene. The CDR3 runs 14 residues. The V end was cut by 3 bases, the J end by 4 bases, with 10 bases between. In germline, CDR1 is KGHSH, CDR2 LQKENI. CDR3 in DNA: TGTGCCAGCTCACCCGGGATCTCAGGAAACACCATATATTTT. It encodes CASSPGISGNTIYF.

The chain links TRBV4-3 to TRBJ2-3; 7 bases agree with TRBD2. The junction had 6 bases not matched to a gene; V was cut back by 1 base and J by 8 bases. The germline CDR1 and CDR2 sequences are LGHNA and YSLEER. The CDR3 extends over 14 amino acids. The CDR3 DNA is TGCGCCAGCAGCCAAGCCCAGCGGGAAGGTACGCAGTATTTT. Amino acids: CASSQAQREGTQYF.

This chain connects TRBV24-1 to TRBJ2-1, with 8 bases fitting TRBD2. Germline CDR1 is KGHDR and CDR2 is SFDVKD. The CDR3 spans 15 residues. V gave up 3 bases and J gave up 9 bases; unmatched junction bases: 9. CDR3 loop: CATSDPGTSRGEQFF. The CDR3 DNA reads TGTGCCACCAGTGATCCTGGGACTAGTCGGGGTGAGCAGTTCTTC.

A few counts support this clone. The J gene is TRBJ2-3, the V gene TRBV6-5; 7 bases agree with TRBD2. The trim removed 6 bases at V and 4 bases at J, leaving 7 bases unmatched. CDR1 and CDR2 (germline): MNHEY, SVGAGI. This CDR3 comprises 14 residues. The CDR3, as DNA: TGTGCCAGCAGGGATGGTGGGAGGGCAGATACGCAGTATTTT. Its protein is CASRDGGRADTQYF.